This T cell receptor beta chain comes out of a study of shared clonotypes between healthy human individuals. Across the whole study: Three plates each covered CD4 naive and memory; CD8 naive two, CD8 memory one.

Using about 220 ng DNA, 32,000 or so T cell genomes, the sorted-subset replicate PCRs were run. Clones were sequenced by immunoSEQ multiplex PCR, and TCRdb holds only the in-frame ones, with some missing. This sample yields some 2.3 million clones, of which more than 85% are seen a single time; roughly 0.36% belongs to the top ten. The germline V gene has CDR1 MRHNA and CDR2 SNTAGT. V was shortened by 3 bases and J by 1 base, with 6 bases between the two germline ends. The CDR3 runs to 13 residues. Only a few counts were recorded for this clone. Sequenced input: naive CD4+ T cells from PBMCs. The subset: CD45RA+ positively selected. The TCR originated in a young man in good health. Some clones in this sample may be carry-over from other donors' samples. This chain connects TRBV6-4 to TRBJ1-1; no clear D. The CDR3 bases are TGTGCCAGCAGTGAAGAAGAGAACACTGAAGCTTTCTTT. It codes for CASSEEENTEAFF.